This entry describes one TCR beta chain. Its target is not known. This sample is drawn from a study of shared clonotypes between healthy human individuals. Study-level findings and limits: Despite large depth, rarefaction showed incomplete sorted-subset sequencing.

Looked up from germline, CDR1 is SGHDN and CDR2 is FVKESK. This CDR3 has 16 residues. V lost 0 bases to trimming and J lost 3 bases, with 15 bases between them. The test was conducted at deep level. Sequencing used immunoSEQ multiplex PCR; TCRdb keeps in-frame clones, though not all of them. The repertoire holds 2 million to 2.5 million clones, with 85% to 95% as singletons. The chain couples TRBV14 to TRBJ2-7; D gene ambiguous. The sample was naive CD4+ T cells sorted from blood. Subset: CD45RA+ positively selected. The source of this sequence is a man aged 18 to 30 in good health. This CDR3 reads CASSQDLGSYGYEQYF. CDR3 DNA sequence: TGTGCCAGCAGCCAAGATTTGGGGTCCTATGGCTACGAGCAGTACTTC.